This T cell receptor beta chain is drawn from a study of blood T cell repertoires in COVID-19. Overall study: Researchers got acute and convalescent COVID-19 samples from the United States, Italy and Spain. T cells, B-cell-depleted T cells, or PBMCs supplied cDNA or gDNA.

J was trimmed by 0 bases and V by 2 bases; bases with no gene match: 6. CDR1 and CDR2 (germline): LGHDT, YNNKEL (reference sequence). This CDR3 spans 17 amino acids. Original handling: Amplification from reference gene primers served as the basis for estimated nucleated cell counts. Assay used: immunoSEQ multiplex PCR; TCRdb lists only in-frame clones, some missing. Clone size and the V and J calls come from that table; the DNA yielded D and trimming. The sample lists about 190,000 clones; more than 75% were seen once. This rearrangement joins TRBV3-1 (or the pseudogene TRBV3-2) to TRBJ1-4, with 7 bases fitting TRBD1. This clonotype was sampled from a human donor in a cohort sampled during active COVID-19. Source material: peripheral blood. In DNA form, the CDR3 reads TGTGCCAGCAGCCAAAGGACAGGTACCCCAACTAATGAAAAACTGTTTTTT. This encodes CASSQRTGTPTNEKLFF.